What follows are 25 T cell receptor beta chains derived from one specimen sequenced in a study of blood T cells in healthy people across ages. For the second PCR, which ran for roughly 6 to 12 cycles, a sample-barcoded 5' primer and a J-beta primer mix were used. TCRdb reprocessed the 5' RACE reads via MiXCR and lists one record per CDR3 protein. The sample yields 580,000 or so distinct CDR3 sequences, around half seen once. Sequences were obtained from blood. The receptors come from an older man in good health.

The J gene is TRBJ2-4, the V gene TRBV14; D gene unclear. CDR3 length: 16 amino acids. V lost 3 bases and J 3 bases, leaving 15 bases between the germline ends. Germline values: CDR1 SGHDN, CDR2 FVKESK. As DNA, the CDR3 is TGTGCCAGCAGCCAGGAAAGAAATTACGGCAAAAACATTCAGTACTTC. Translation gives CASSQERNYGKNIQYF.

The chain couples TRBV7-9 to TRBJ2-2, with a possible D match to TRBD1 (6 bases). Germline V gene sequence: CDR1 SEHNR, CDR2 FQNEAQ (reference sequence). Trimming shortened V by 4 bases and J by 5 bases, and 8 bases separated the two germline ends. This CDR3 contains 13 residues. CDR3 coding DNA: TGTGCCAGCAGCTCCGGACAGACCGGGGAGCTGTTTTTT. The encoded protein is CASSSGQTGELFF.

This clonotype occurred a few times. The CDR3 DNA follows: TGTGCCAGCAGTCCCGGGACATATGCGCAGTACTTC. This encodes CASSPGTYAQYF. The V gene is TRBV12-3 or TRBV12-4, the J gene TRBJ2-7; TRBD1 might be the D (6 bases). The ends were cut back, 5 bases at V and 9 bases at J, with 14 bases in the middle. The CDR3 contains 12 residues.

In its sample, this clonotype was seen a few times. This may stem from a read error, because a much larger clone lies one nucleotide away. The chain links TRBV12-3 or TRBV12-4 to TRBJ2-5; no definite D call. The CDR3 runs to 13 residues. Trimming pared 6 bases from V and 4 bases from J, leaving 12 bases between. CDR3 DNA: TGTGCCAGCAGGGGCCGAGTAATAGAGACCCAGTACTTC. Encoded protein: CASRGRVIETQYF.

This clonotype was counted a single time. The chain is built from TRBV3-1 and TRBJ2-5; D is perhaps TRBD2 (6 bases). The CDR3 contains 16 residues. V was cut by 0 bases and J by 2 bases, with 13 bases left in between. Germline V gene lookup returns CDR1 LGHDT and CDR2 YNNKEL (reference sequence). The CDR3 nucleotides are TGTGCCAGCAGCCAAGATCTCTCGGCGGGGCAAGAGACCCAGTACTTC. As protein: CASSQDLSAGQETQYF.

This clonotype has only a few counts. The chain carries TRBV3-1 and TRBJ2-7; D call uncertain. The V end lost 2 bases, the J end lost 6 bases, and 5 bases lay between the germline ends. The V gene's germline CDR1 is LGHDT and CDR2 YNNKEL (reference sequence). The CDR3 is 11 residues long. Written as DNA, the CDR3 is TGTGCCAGCAGCCAATCTGGCGAGCAGTACTTC. Encoded protein: CASSQSGEQYF.

As regards this clonotype: One junction end disagrees with the germline gene, perhaps due to a read error. The chain employs TRBV24-1 and TRBJ2-3, with 10 bases that match TRBD1. Germline-derived CDR1 and CDR2 are KGHDR and SFDVKD. This CDR3 has 15 amino acids. CDR3 region: CATSDPTGGTDTQYF. CDR3 nucleotide sequence: TGTGCCACCAGTGACCCGACAGGGGGCACGGATACGCAGTATTTT.

The rearrangement links TRBV20-1 to TRBJ2-3; 11 positions match TRBD2. CDR1 is DFQATT, CDR2 SNEGSKA, per germline (reference sequence). There are 16 residues in the CDR3. V lost 2 bases, J lost 2 bases, and 6 bases stayed unmatched. For the CDR3, the DNA is TGCAGTGCTAGACCCCTAGCGGGAGGTGACACAGATACGCAGTATTTT. Encoded protein: CSARPLAGGDTDTQYF.

V usage is TRBV4-3 and J usage is TRBJ2-2; D may be TRBD1 (6 bases). The germline V gene encodes CDR1 LGHNA and CDR2 YSLEER. The CDR3 sequence is 16 residues long. Trimming stripped 4 bases from V and 3 bases from J, with 15 bases between. DNA of the CDR3: TGCGCCAGCAGCCCCGTGGGGACAATCGACACCGGGGAGCTGTTTTTT. Its translation is CASSPVGTIDTGELFF.

Of note for this clonotype: A clone one base away is much larger, so this may be a read error. The chain couples TRBV20-1 to TRBJ1-2; D remains unclear. The CDR3 runs 13 residues. Germline CDR1 and CDR2: DFQATT and SNEGSKA (reference sequence). CDR3 coding DNA: TGCAGTGCTAGAGAAAGACAACAGTATGGCTGCACCTTC. It specifies CSARERQQYGCTF.

The sample holds a few counts of this clonotype. This rearrangement joins TRBV5-6 to TRBJ2-1, with a possible D match to TRBD1 (6 bases). The CDR3 has 13 amino acids. The germline V gene has CDR1 SGHDT and CDR2 YYEEEE. V was trimmed by 3 bases and J by 4 bases, leaving 8 bases between them. This CDR3 is CASSSGQYNEQFF. CDR3 nucleotide sequence: TGTGCCAGCAGCTCCGGACAGTACAATGAGCAGTTCTTC.

This clonotype has ten or more counts. This chain connects TRBV6-6 to TRBJ2-7; D unclear. The germline V and J ends were trimmed by 2 bases and 6 bases, with 8 bases remaining between them. Looked up from germline, CDR1 is MNHNY and CDR2 is SVGAGI (reference sequence). The CDR3 sequence is 12 residues long. CDR3 in amino acids: CASSYSALEQYF. The CDR3 DNA is TGTGCCAGCAGTTACAGTGCCCTCGAGCAGTACTTC.

This clonotype showed up just a few times. V and J are TRBV10-3 and TRBJ2-1, with D perhaps TRBD1 (6 bases). CDR1 is ENHRY, CDR2 SYGVKD, per germline. The CDR3 covers 12 residues. V was clipped by 6 bases and J by 5 bases, with 8 bases between them. CDR3 region: CAIRRTDNEQFF. CDR3 in DNA: TGTGCCATCAGGAGGACAGACAATGAGCAGTTCTTC.

Many counts were recorded for this clonotype. Written as DNA, the CDR3 is TGTGCCAGCAGTCCTATTGGTCAGGAAGGGACCTATGGCTACACCTTC. The encoded protein is CASSPIGQEGTYGYTF. The gene calls are TRBV6-6 and TRBJ1-2, with D possibly being TRBD1 (5 bases). V was trimmed by 5 bases and J by 4 bases, leaving 20 bases between them. The CDR3 sequence is 16 residues long. Germline lookup yields CDR1 MNHNY and CDR2 SVGAGI (reference sequence).

This clonotype has only a few counts. This chain connects TRBV7-2 to TRBJ2-1, with 9 bases that match TRBD2. The germline V gene has CDR1 SGHTA and CDR2 FQGNSA. This CDR3 is 16 amino acids long. The V and J ends lost 2 bases and 3 bases, in that order; junction bases with no gene match: 5. CDR3 sequence (DNA): TGTGCCAGCAGCTTAAAGGGACTAGCAAACTACAATGAGCAGTTCTTC. Translation gives CASSLKGLANYNEQFF.

The chain has TRBV6-2 or TRBV6-3 and TRBJ2-1, with TRBD2 matching 8 bases. After removal of 5 bases from V and 4 bases from J, the junction contained 13 bases not matched to a gene. CDR1 is MNHEY and CDR2 is SVGEGT in the germline V gene. There are 17 residues in the CDR3. DNA of the CDR3: TGTGCCAGCAGTCCCGCATACATAGCGGGAACATACAATGAGCAGTTCTTC. Amino acids: CASSPAYIAGTYNEQFF.

In its sample, this clonotype was seen a few times. The rearrangement uses TRBV20-1 and TRBJ2-1; 9 bases are a match to TRBD1. Unmatched junction bases numbered 6, after V lost 6 bases and J lost 6 bases. Germline values: CDR1 DFQATT, CDR2 SNEGSKA (reference sequence). CDR3 size: 13 residues. The CDR3 sequence is CSATGTGINEQFF. CDR3 sequence (DNA): TGCAGTGCAACGGGGACAGGGATCAATGAGCAGTTCTTC.

The chain recombines TRBV20-1 with TRBJ2-5, with 8 positions matching TRBD2. V trimming: 6 bases; J trimming: 11 bases; junction bases outside the gene matches: 17. Germline V CDR1 and CDR2: DFQATT, SNEGSKA (reference sequence). The CDR3 has 14 amino acids. The CDR3: CSAPGRVSYNEQYF. Here the CDR3 DNA reads TGCAGTGCCCCCGGGAGGGTCTCCTACAATGAGCAGTACTTC.

This clonotype showed up many times. This rearrangement joins TRBV6-6 to TRBJ2-7; 8 nucleotides match TRBD1. Germline V gene lookup returns CDR1 MNHNY and CDR2 SVGAGI (reference sequence). There are 14 residues in the CDR3. V was pared by 7 bases and J by 0 bases, with 5 bases of the junction left unmatched. For the CDR3, the DNA is TGTGCCAGCAAAGGGACAGGTGCCTCCTACGAGCAGTACTTC. It encodes CASKGTGASYEQYF.

The rearrangement uses TRBV5-1 and TRBJ1-4, with 7 bases aligning to TRBD1. Germline-derived CDR1 and CDR2 are SGHRS and YFSETQ. Trimming removed 4 bases from V and 5 bases from J; junction bases left unmatched: 5. The CDR3 has 14 amino acids. The CDR3 reads CASSVGQLNEKLFF. The CDR3 DNA reads as TGCGCCAGCAGCGTGGGACAGCTGAATGAAAAACTGTTTTTT.

J is TRBJ2-2 and V is TRBV20-1, with D perhaps TRBD1 or TRBD2 (6 bases each). The CDR3 has 14 amino acids. Germline CDR1 DFQATT, CDR2 SNEGSKA (reference sequence). Trimming removed 5 bases from V and 0 bases from J, with 10 bases in between. CDR3 in DNA: TGCAGTGCTCCCGGGGGCACGAACACCGGGGAGCTGTTTTTT. This codes for CSAPGGTNTGELFF.

The V and J genes are TRBV7-2 and TRBJ2-1; the D gene is possibly TRBD2 (5 bases). V lost 1 base, J lost 5 bases, and 12 bases lay in between. Germline V lookup: CDR1 SGHTA, CDR2 FQGNSA. This CDR3 region has 15 residues. The CDR3 bases are TGTGCCAGCAGCTTAGTTTTCAGAGGGCACAATGAGCAGTTCTTC. Its translation: CASSLVFRGHNEQFF.

This chain links TRBV4-3 with TRBJ2-3, with 11 bases aligning to TRBD2. Unmatched junction bases numbered 5, after V lost 5 bases and J lost 4 bases. The CDR3 is 15 residues long. Germline lookup yields CDR1 LGHNA and CDR2 YSLEER. CDR3 sequence reads: CASSENSGGADTQYF. Written as DNA, the CDR3 is TGCGCCAGCAGCGAAAATAGCGGGGGGGCAGATACGCAGTATTTT.

V usage is TRBV5-1 and J usage is TRBJ2-5, with D uncertain. The length of the CDR3 is 12 residues. Trimming pared 4 bases from V and 5 bases from J, leaving 9 bases between. CDR1 is SGHRS and CDR2 is YFSETQ in the germline V gene. CDR3 sequence (DNA): TGCGCCAGCAGCCCCGTCCCTGAGACCCAGTACTTC. This translates into CASSPVPETQYF.

The genes are TRBV6-5 and TRBJ1-5; 11 bases line up with TRBD1. The J segment lost 7 bases and the V segment lost 8 bases, leaving 7 bases of the junction unmatched. Germline V gene data show CDR1 as MNHEY and CDR2 as SVGAGI. CDR3 size: 14 residues. DNA for the CDR3: TGTGCCAGCGGAAGGACAGGGGGCGGACAGCCCCAGCATTTT. This sequence encodes CASGRTGGGQPQHF.